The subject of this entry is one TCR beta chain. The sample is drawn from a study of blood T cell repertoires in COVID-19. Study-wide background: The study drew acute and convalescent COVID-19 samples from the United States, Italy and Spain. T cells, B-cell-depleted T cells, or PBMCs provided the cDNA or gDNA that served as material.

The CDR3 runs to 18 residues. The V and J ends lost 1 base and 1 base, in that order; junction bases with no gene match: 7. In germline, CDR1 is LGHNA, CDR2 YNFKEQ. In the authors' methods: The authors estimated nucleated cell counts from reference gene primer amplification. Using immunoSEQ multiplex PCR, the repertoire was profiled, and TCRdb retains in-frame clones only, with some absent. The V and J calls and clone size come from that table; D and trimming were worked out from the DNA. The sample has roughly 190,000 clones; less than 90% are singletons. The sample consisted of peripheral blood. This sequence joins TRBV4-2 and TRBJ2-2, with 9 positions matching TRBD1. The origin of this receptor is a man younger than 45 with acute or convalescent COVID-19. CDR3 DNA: TGTGCCAGCAGCCAAGCCAAACCGGACAGGGGGAACACCGGGGAGCTGTTTTTT. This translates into CASSQAKPDRGNTGELFF.